This TCR beta chain was identified during a study of blood T cell repertoires in COVID-19. The overall study: Samples representing acute and convalescent COVID-19 were sourced from the United States, Italy and Spain. Sample material is recorded as cDNA or gDNA derived from T cells, B-cell-depleted T cells, or PBMCs.

Authors' analysis steps: Estimates of nucleated cell counts were drawn from the amplification of reference gene primers. TCRdb keeps only in-frame clones here, not all; method: immunoSEQ multiplex PCR. V and J calls and clone size are given by that table; D and trimming were obtained from the DNA. The sample holds some 260,000 clones, roughly 86% seen once. The germline V gene encodes CDR1 SGHTA and CDR2 FQGNSA. There are 15 residues in the CDR3. V gave up 3 bases and J gave up 5 bases, with 13 bases separating them. Sequences were obtained from peripheral blood. The receptor comes from a woman younger than 45 with acute or convalescent COVID-19. V usage is TRBV7-2 and J usage is TRBJ2-2, with D possibly TRBD2 on 6 matching bases. Written as DNA, the CDR3 is TGTGCCAGCAGCTTTCGTGGGAGGAAGACCGGGGAGCTGTTTTTT. This translates into CASSFRGRKTGELFF.